These T cell receptor beta chains were read from a single sample in a study of OX40 agonist ivuxolimab in advanced cancers. Using immunoSEQ multiplex PCR, the repertoire was profiled, and TCRdb retains in-frame clones only, with some absent. The table lists 55,000 to 60,000 clones, 65% to 85% of them singletons. The sequences come from CD4+ or CD8+ T cells sorted from blood, collected in a trial of the OX40 agonist ivuxolimab. These receptors were taken from an adult with an advanced solid tumor such as melanoma, head and neck, liver or kidney cancer. Each CDR3 is given with its conserved first and last residue. The D gene is left open where the match is weak. Not all rows give a size; the values are once, few, many and, for expanded clones, a class.

TRBV18	.	TRBJ2-3	TRBD2	TGTGCCAGCTCACCACCGTCTAGCGGGTTCACAGATACGCAGTATTTT	CASSPPSSGFTDTQYF
TRBV6-5	.	TRBJ1-4	.	TGTGCCAGCAGCAGAACAGGTCTCGGCTTTGAAAAACTGTTTTTT	CASSRTGLGFEKLFF
TRBV21-1	.	TRBJ2-2	.	TGTGCCAGCAGCAAAGATAAGGTAGGGGGGCCGGGTACCGGGGAGCTGTTTTTT	CASSKDKVGGPGTGELFF
TRBV29-1	.	TRBJ1-3	TRBD1	TGCAGCGTCGCCCCGGGACAGAGCTCTGGAAACACCATATATTTT	CSVAPGQSSGNTIYF
TRBV28	.	TRBJ2-3	.	TGTGCCAGCAGAGACAGTATTTCTCTCGCAGATACGCAGTATTTT	CASRDSISLADTQYF
TRBV2	once	TRBJ2-4	TRBD1	TGTGCCAGCTTTGCCCTGACAGGGAAAAACATTCAGTACTTC	CASFALTGKNIQYF
TRBV28	.	TRBJ2-1	.	TGTGCCAGCAAGCGCAATGAGCAGTTCTTC	CASKRNEQFF
TRBV30	.	TRBJ2-2	.	TGTGCCTGGAGGACGGTGAACACCGGGGAGCTGTTTTTT	CAWRTVNTGELFF
TRBV15	.	TRBJ2-7	TRBD2	TGTGCCACCAGCAGAGGGCCAGCGGGGGGTTCCGAGCAGTACTTC	CATSRGPAGGSEQYF
TRBV5-1	.	TRBJ2-7	.	TGCGCCAGCAGCTTCTATCCCTTCGACTCCTACGAGCAGTACTTC	CASSFYPFDSYEQYF
TRBV15	few	TRBJ1-2	TRBD1	TGTGCCACCAGCAGAGACAGGGGGACCTATGGCTACACCTTC	CATSRDRGTYGYTF
TRBV27	few	TRBJ1-2	TRBD1	TGTGCCAGCAGAGAAGGGACAGGCCGTAACTATGGCTACACCTTC	CASREGTGRNYGYTF
TRBV27	.	TRBJ2-6	.	TGTGCCAGCAGTTTATTAGAGGGCAGGTCTGGGGCCAACGTCCTGACTTTC	CASSLLEGRSGANVLTF
TRBV7-8	.	TRBJ1-1	.	TGTGCCAGCAGCTTGAGGGGCTTGAACACTGAAGCTTTCTTT	CASSLRGLNTEAFF
TRBV2	.	TRBJ2-5	TRBD2	TGTGCCAGCAGTGGGACTAGCGGGCCTGAAGAGACCCAGTACTTC	CASSGTSGPEETQYF
TRBV6-1	.	TRBJ2-1	TRBD1	TGTGCCAGCAGGCAGACAGGGGCCACCACTGAGCAGTTCTTC	CASRQTGATTEQFF
TRBV6-4	.	TRBJ2-5	.	TGTGCCAGCAGCGCCCAATGGACCCAGTACTTC	CASSAQWTQYF
TRBV4-1	.	TRBJ2-2	.	TGCGCCAGCAGCCAAGTCGGGGTCACCGGGGAGCTGTTTTTT	CASSQVGVTGELFF
TRBV7-7	.	TRBJ2-1	TRBD2	TGTGCTAGCATCCCCTTGGGTCTAGCGGGAGATGATGAGCAGTTCTTC	CASIPLGLAGDDEQFF
TRBV6-6	.	TRBJ1-5	.	TGTGCCAGCAGGATCACAGGGACCAATCAGCCCCAGCATTTT	CASRITGTNQPQHF
TRBV28	.	TRBJ1-1	.	TGTGCCACCATTGACGGGGCTTTAGCTTTCTTT	CATIDGALAFF
TRBV5-1	.	TRBJ2-3	.	TGCGCCAGCAGCTTGTCGTCAGATACGCAGTATTTT	CASSLSSDTQYF
TRBV10-3	once	TRBJ1-1	TRBD1	TGTGCCATCAGCTTACAGGGGGCGGACACTGAAGCTTTCTTT	CAISLQGADTEAFF
TRBV5-4	.	TRBJ2-1	TRBD2	TGTGCCAGCAGCTTGGGGTCAGCGGGAGGGCCGGTCAATGAGCAGTTCTTC	CASSLGSAGGPVNEQFF
TRBV5-8	.	TRBJ1-1	.	TGTGCCAGCAGCGTGCGGATTGAGATTGTCACTGAAGCTTTCTTT	CASSVRIEIVTEAFF
TRBV10-3	.	TRBJ2-3	.	TGTGCCATCAGCCGGCTTGTGAGCGGAATCACAGATACGCAGTATTTT	CAISRLVSGITDTQYF
TRBV11-2	.	TRBJ2-3	.	TGTGCCAGCAGCTTATTAAACCGCCCAGATACGCAGTATTTT	CASSLLNRPDTQYF
TRBV7-9	.	TRBJ1-5	.	TGTGCCAGCAGCTTCCCGGGGGATAATCAGCCCCAGCATTTT	CASSFPGDNQPQHF
TRBV7-2	.	TRBJ2-7	TRBD2	TGTGCCAGCAGCTTAGACCCGGGACTAGCCCACGAGCAGTACTTC	CASSLDPGLAHEQYF
TRBV7-3	.	TRBJ2-1	.	TGTGCCAGCAGCTTAAGCCACTCCTCGGGTAAGGGGAATGAGCAGTTCTTC	CASSLSHSSGKGNEQFF
TRBV6-4	.	TRBJ2-3	.	TGTGCCAGCAGTGACGGGTCTAGCGTCTCAGATACGCAGTATTTT	CASSDGSSVSDTQYF